This T cell receptor beta chain was retrieved from a study of regulatory T cells in long-lasting Graves disease. The time point denotes: persistent/refractory GD, antithyroid drugs over 5 years with positive TRAb. After RNA was extracted from PBMCs, the TCR library was made from it. Assembly of TCR beta libraries relied on iRepertoire HTBI primers together with Arm-PCR of CDR3 regions. TCRdb ran MiXCR on the multiplex PCR reads and lists one entry per CDR3 protein. The sample carries roughly 450,000 distinct CDR3 sequences, more than 20% recorded once. V was trimmed by 10 bases and J by 0 bases, leaving 16 bases between them. The V gene's germline CDR1 is MDHEN and CDR2 SYDVKM. This CDR3 has 15 residues. In its sample, this clonotype was seen many times.

This clonotype was sampled from a female donor with Graves disease. This chain links TRBV28 with TRBJ1-3, with D unresolved. Sequences were derived from peripheral blood mononuclear cells (PBMCs), sampled when the disease was refractory, from a patient treated with antithyroid drugs. This CDR3 reads CATLGNQASGNTIYF. CDR3 bases: TGTGCCACCCTGGGAAACCAAGCCTCTGGAAACACCATATATTTT.